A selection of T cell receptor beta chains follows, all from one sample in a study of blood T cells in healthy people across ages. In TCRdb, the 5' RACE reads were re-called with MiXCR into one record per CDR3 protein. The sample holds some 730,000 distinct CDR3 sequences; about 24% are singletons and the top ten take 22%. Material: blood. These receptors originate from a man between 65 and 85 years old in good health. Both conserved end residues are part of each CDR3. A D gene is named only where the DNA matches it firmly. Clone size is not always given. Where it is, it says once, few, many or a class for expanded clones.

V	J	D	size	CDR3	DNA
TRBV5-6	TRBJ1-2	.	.	CASSFGGIGYTF	TGTGCCAGCAGCTTCGGGGGTATCGGCTACACCTTC
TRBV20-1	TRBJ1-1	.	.	CSATRRMNTEAFF	TGCAGTGCTACCCGAAGGATGAACACTGAAGCTTTCTTT
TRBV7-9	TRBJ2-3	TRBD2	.	CASSLGAGEWADTQYF	TGTGCCAGCAGCTTAGGAGCGGGAGAGTGGGCAGATACGCAGTATTTT
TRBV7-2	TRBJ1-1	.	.	CASSTRTEAFF	TGTGCCAGCAGCACGCGGACTGAAGCTTTCTTT
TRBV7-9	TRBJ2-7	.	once	CASSLVHGEQYF	TGTGCCAGCAGCTTAGTGCACGGGGAGCAGTACTTC
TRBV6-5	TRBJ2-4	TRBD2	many	CASSYSREGKNIQYF	TGTGCCAGCAGTTACTCGAGGGAGGGGAAAAACATTCAGTACTTC
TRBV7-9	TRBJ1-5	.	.	CASSLESNQPQHF	TGTGCCAGCAGCTTGGAAAGCAATCAGCCCCAGCATTTT
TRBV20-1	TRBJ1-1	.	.	CSARELRGRVNTEAFF	TGCAGTGCTAGAGAGCTCCGAGGGAGGGTGAACACTGAAGCTTTCTTT
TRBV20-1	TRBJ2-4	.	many	CSARLGAIGNIQYF	TGCAGTGCTAGACTCGGGGCGATAGGGAACATTCAGTACTTC
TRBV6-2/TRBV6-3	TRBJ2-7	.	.	CASSYSAGGSSYEQYF	TGTGCCAGCAGTTACTCAGCCGGAGGGAGCTCCTACGAGCAGTACTTC
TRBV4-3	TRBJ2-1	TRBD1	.	CASSLDRGVYNEQFF	TGCGCCAGCAGTTTAGACAGGGGGGTATACAATGAGCAGTTCTTC
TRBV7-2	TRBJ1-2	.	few	CATEELGGGIHGYTF	TGTGCCACCGAGGAGTTGGGAGGTGGCATTCATGGCTACACCTTC
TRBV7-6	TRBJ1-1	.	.	CASSLAWSTEAFF	TGTGCCAGCAGCTTAGCTTGGAGCACTGAAGCTTTCTTT
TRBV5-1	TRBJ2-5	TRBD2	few	CASRGRLAGNEAQYF	TGCGCCAGCAGAGGCCGCCTAGCGGGGAATGAAGCCCAGTACTTC
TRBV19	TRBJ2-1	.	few	CASSWHNEQFF	TGTGCCAGTAGCTGGCACAATGAGCAGTTCTTC
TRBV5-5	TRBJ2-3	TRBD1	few	CASSPKQGSLADTQYF	TGTGCCAGCAGCCCGAAACAGGGGAGTCTCGCAGATACGCAGTATTTT
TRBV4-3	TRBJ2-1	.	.	CASSQSSSVYNEQFF	TGCGCCAGCAGCCAATCTAGCAGCGTCTACAATGAGCAGTTCTTC
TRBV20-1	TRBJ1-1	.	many	CSARFGLKGVNTEAFF	TGCAGTGCTAGATTCGGGTTAAAGGGGGTGAACACTGAAGCTTTCTTT
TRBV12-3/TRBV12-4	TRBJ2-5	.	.	CASSSTRGGETQYF	TGTGCCAGCAGTTCTACCAGGGGGGGGGAGACCCAGTACTTC
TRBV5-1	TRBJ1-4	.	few	CASRYRDGRNEKLFF	TGCGCCAGTCGATACCGGGACGGCCGAAATGAAAAACTGTTTTTT
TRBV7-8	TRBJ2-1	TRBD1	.	CASRPNRDRENEQFF	TGTGCCAGCAGACCGAACCGGGACAGGGAAAATGAGCAGTTCTTC
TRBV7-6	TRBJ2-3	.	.	CASSLDGGRDTQYF	TGTGCCAGCAGCTTAGATGGGGGGAGAGATACGCAGTATTTT
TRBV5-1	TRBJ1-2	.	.	CASSLALQGTYGYTF	TGCGCCAGCAGCTTGGCCCTCCAGGGGACCTATGGCTACACCTTC
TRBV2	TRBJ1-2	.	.	CASPPGQLNGYTF	TGTGCCAGCCCACCCGGACAGCTGAATGGCTACACCTTC
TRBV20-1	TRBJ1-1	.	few	CSVPANTEAFF	TGCAGTGTGCCAGCGAACACTGAAGCTTTCTTT
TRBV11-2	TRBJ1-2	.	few	CASSLTQTYGYTF	TGTGCCAGCAGCTTAACACAGACTTATGGCTACACCTTC
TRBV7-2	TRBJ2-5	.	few	CASSFPNAGQETQYF	TGTGCCAGCAGCTTCCCTAACGCGGGGCAAGAGACCCAGTACTTC
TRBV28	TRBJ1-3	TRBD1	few	CASSLRRQGTGNTIYF	TGTGCCAGCAGTTTACGGCGACAGGGCACTGGAAACACCATATATTTT
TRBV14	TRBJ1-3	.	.	CASSQDLPRTGNTIYF	TGTGCCAGCAGCCAAGATCTCCCCCGGACTGGAAACACCATATATTTT
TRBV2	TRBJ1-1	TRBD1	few	CASSDRQGNTEAFF	TGTGCCAGCAGTGACCGACAGGGGAACACTGAAGCTTTCTTT
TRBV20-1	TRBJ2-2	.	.	CSASSGGLPTGELFF	TGCAGTGCTAGCTCAGGGGGGTTGCCCACCGGGGAGCTGTTTTTT
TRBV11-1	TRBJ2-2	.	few	CASSLTAVNTGELFF	TGTGCCAGCAGCTTAACAGCGGTGAACACCGGGGAGCTGTTTTTT
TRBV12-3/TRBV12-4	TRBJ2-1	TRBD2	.	CASSFGISGSPYNEQFF	TGTGCCAGCAGTTTTGGAATTAGCGGGAGCCCCTACAATGAGCAGTTCTTC
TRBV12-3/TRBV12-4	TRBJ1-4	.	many	CASTPGGTEKLFF	TGTGCCAGCACCCCGGGGGGGACTGAAAAACTGTTTTTT
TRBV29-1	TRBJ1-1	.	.	CSVREPMNTEAFF	TGCAGCGTTCGGGAACCCATGAACACTGAAGCTTTCTTT
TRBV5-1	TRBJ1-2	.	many	CASSLGGLNYGYTF	TGCGCCAGCAGCCTCGGGGGGCTGAACTATGGCTACACCTTC
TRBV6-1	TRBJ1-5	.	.	CASTLWGESNQPQHF	TGTGCCAGCACCCTTTGGGGGGAGAGCAATCAGCCCCAGCATTTT
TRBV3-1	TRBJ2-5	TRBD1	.	CASSGTGPETQYF	TGTGCCAGCAGTGGGACAGGACCGGAGACCCAGTACTTC
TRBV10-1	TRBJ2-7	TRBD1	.	CASSPLGTGGRQYF	TGCGCCAGCAGTCCCCTAGGGACAGGGGGCCGACAGTACTTC
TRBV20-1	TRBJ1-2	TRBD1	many	CSEGGRGPGYTF	TGCAGTGAAGGGGGCAGGGGGCCTGGCTACACCTTC
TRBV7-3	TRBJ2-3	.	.	CASRQTGTDTQYF	TGTGCCAGCAGGCAGACGGGCACAGATACGCAGTATTTT
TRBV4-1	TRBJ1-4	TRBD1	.	CASSPDRANEKLFF	TGCGCCAGCAGCCCCGACAGGGCTAATGAAAAACTGTTTTTT
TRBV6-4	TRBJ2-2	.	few	CASSSQGNTGELFF	TGTGCCAGCAGTAGTCAGGGGAACACCGGGGAGCTGTTTTTT
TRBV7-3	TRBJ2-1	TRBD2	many	CASSPHPSGNEQFF	TGTGCCAGCAGCCCCCACCCTAGCGGGAATGAGCAGTTCTTC
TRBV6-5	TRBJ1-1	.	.	CASSYSWQMNTEAFF	TGTGCCAGCAGTTACTCGTGGCAGATGAACACTGAAGCTTTCTTT
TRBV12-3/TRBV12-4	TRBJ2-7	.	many	CASSSATGKYVEQYF	TGTGCCAGCAGTTCCGCGACAGGAAAATACGTAGAGCAGTACTTC
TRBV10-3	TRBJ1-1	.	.	CAISARGEDTEAFF	TGTGCCATCAGTGCCAGGGGTGAGGACACTGAAGCTTTCTTT
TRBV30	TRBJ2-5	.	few	CAWSVLQGLQETQYF	TGTGCCTGGAGTGTACTGCAAGGGCTGCAAGAGACCCAGTACTTC
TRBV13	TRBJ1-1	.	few	CASSFAQDTEAFF	TGTGCCAGCAGCTTTGCACAGGACACTGAAGCTTTCTTT
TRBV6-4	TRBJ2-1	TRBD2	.	CASSDLGLAGVGEQFF	TGTGCCAGCAGTGACTTGGGACTAGCGGGAGTAGGGGAGCAGTTCTTC